This T cell receptor (beta chain) originates from a study of beta chain features in type 1 diabetes. As for the study in general: When patients were set against healthy donors, age, gender and cell yields were similar.

Germline lookup yields CDR1 SEHNR and CDR2 FQNEAQ (reference sequence). This CDR3 comprises 15 residues. The ends lost 6 bases at V and 9 bases at J; junction bases unmatched: 14. The sequenced template was cDNA made from the entire isolated RNA. The data were produced by immunoSEQ multiplex PCR, yet TCRdb's version contains in-frame clones alone and is incomplete. The sample has some 200,000 clones, roughly a tenth seen once; the top ten hold 1% to 1.5%. The material sequenced was central memory CD4+ T cells from blood. The sequence derives from a man between 18 and 29 years old in good health. The chain employs TRBV7-9 and TRBJ2-1, with 7 bases identical to TRBD1. The CDR3 loop is CASSPPSQGVGEQFF. CDR3 coding DNA: TGTGCCAGCAGTCCACCTTCGCAGGGGGTAGGTGAGCAGTTCTTC.